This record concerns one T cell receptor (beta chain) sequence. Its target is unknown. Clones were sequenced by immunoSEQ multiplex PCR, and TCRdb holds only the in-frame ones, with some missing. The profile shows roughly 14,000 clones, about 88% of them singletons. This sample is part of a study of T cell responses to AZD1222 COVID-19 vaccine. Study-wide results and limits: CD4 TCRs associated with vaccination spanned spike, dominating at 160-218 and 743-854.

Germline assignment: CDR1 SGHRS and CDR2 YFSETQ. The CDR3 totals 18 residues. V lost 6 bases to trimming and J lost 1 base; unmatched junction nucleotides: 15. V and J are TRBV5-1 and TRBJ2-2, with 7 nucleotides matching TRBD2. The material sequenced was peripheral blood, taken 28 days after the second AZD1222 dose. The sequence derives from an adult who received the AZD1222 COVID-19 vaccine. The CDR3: CASNPLVRASGNTGELFF. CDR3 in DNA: TGCGCCAGCAACCCGCTTGTAAGGGCTAGCGGGAACACCGGGGAGCTGTTTTTT. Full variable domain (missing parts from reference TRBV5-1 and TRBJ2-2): KAGVTQTPRYLIKTRGQQVTLSCSPISGHRSVSWYQQTPGQGLQFLFEYFSETQRNKGNFPGRFSGRQFSNSRSEMNVSTLELGDSALYLCASNPLVRASGNTGELFFGEGSRLTVL.